The source of this T cell receptor (beta chain) is a study of pediatric ulcerative colitis. A note on this clone: Its specificity is not known.

Broader study findings: Repertoires came from total lymphocyte DNA, not specific subsets.

The V gene's germline CDR1 is SGHAT and CDR2 FQDESV (reference sequence). The CDR3 totals 14 residues. The trim removed 4 bases at V and 3 bases at J, leaving 3 bases unmatched. Sequencing depth was up to 500,000 reads per sample. Only in-frame clones appear in the TCRdb table, and some are missing; sequencing was by immunoSEQ multiplex PCR. The sample yields around 65,000 clones, about three quarters seen once. The origin of this receptor is a boy younger than 18 with moderate ulcerative colitis. The specimen sequenced was blood. This chain joins TRBV11-1 and TRBJ1-5; 7 bases match TRBD1. The CDR3 DNA reads as TGTGCCAGCAGCTCGGGACAGAACAATCAGCCCCAGCATTTT. It codes for CASSSGQNNQPQHF.